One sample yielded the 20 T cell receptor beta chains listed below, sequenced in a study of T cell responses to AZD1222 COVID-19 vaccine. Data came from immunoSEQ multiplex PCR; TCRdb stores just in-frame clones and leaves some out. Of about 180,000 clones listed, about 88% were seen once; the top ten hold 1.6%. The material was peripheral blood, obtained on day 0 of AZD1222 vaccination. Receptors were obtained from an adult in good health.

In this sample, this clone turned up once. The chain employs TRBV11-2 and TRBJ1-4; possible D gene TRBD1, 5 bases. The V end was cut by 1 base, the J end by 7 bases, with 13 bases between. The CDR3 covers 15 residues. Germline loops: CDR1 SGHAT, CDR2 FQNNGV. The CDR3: CASSLGGRVFEKLFF. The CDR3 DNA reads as TGTGCCAGCAGCTTAGGGGGGAGGGTCTTTGAAAAACTGTTTTTT.

The CDR3 here is CASSPGVDTQYF. The CDR3 coding sequence is TGTGCCAGCTCACCCGGAGTAGATACGCAGTATTTT. V is TRBV18 and J is TRBJ2-3; D gene uncertain. Germline V gene lookup returns CDR1 KGHSH and CDR2 LQKENI. V was clipped by 3 bases and J by 5 bases, with 6 bases between them. CDR3 size: 12 residues.

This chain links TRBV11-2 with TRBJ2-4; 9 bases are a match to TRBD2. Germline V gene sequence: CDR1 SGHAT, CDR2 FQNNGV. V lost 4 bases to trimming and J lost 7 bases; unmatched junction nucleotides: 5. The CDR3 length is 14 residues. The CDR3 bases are TGTGCCAGCAGCTCACGACTAGCGGCGAACATTCAGTACTTC. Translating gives CASSSRLAANIQYF.

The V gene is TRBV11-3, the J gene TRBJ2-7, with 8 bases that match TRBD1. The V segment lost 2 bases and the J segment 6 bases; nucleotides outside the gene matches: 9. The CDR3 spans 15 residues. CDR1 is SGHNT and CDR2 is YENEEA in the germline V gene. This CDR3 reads CASSLRQGAFSEQYV. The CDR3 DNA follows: TGTGCCAGCAGCTTAAGGCAGGGGGCGTTCAGCGAGCAGTACGTC.

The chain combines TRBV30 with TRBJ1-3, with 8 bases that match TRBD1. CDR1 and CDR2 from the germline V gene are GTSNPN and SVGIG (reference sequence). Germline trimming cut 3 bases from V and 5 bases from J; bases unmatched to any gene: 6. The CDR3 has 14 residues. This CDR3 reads CAWRGDRRRNTIYF. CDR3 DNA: TGTGCCTGGAGAGGGGACAGGAGGCGAAACACCATATATTTT.

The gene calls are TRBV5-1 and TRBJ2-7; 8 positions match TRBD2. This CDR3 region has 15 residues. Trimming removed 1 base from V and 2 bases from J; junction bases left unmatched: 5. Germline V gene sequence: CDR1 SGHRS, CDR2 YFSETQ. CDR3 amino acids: CASSLTAGGTYEQYF. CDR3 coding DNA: TGCGCCAGCAGCTTGACTGCGGGGGGTACCTACGAGCAGTACTTC.

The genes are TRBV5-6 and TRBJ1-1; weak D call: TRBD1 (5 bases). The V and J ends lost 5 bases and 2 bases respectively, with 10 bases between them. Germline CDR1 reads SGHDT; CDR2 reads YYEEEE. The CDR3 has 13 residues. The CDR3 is CASRQGINTEAFF. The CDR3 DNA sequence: TGTGCCAGCAGGCAGGGAATCAACACTGAAGCTTTCTTT.

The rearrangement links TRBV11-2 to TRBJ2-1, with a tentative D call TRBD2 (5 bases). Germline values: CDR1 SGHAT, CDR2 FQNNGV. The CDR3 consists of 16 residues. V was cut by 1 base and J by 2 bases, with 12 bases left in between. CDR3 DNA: TGTGCCAGCAGCTTAGCGAAGAGCGGCACCTACAATGAGCAGTTCTTC. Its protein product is CASSLAKSGTYNEQFF. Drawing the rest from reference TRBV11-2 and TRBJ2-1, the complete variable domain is EAGVAQSPRYKIIEKRQSVAFWCNPISGHATLYWYQQILGQGPKLLIQFQNNGVVDDSQLPKDRFSAERLKGVDSTLKIQPAKLEDSAVYLCASSLAKSGTYNEQFFGPGTRLTVL.

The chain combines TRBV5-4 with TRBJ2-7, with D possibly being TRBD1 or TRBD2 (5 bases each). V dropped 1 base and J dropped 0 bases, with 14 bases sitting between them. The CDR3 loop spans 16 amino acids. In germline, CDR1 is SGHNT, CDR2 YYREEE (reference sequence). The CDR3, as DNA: TGTGCCAGCAGCTTGCGGGAACAGGTACACTCCTACGAGCAGTACTTC. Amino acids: CASSLREQVHSYEQYF.

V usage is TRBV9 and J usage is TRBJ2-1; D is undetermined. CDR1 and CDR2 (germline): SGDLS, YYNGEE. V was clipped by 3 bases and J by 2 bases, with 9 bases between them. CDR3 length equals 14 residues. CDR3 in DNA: TGTGCCAGCAGCGAAGGACCTACCTACAATGAGCAGTTCTTC. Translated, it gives CASSEGPTYNEQFF.

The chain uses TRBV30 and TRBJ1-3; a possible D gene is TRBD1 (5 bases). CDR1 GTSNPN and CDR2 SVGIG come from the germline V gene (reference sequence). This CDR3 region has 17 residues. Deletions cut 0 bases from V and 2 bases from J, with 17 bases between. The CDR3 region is CAWSVGGSGGAGNTIYF. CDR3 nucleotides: TGTGCCTGGAGTGTAGGCGGGAGCGGGGGGGCTGGAAACACCATATATTTT.

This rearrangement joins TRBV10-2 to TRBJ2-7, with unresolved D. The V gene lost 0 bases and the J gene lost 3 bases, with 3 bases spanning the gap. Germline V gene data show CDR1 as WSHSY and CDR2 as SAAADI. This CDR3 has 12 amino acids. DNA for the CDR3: TGCGCCAGCAGTGAGTCGGGCTACGAGCAGTACGTC. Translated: CASSESGYEQYV.

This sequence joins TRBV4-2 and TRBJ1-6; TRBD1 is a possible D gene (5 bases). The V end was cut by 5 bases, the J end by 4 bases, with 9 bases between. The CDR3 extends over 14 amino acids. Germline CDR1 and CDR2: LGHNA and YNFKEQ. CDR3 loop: CASSSDRYNSPLHF. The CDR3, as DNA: TGTGCCAGCAGCTCAGACAGATATAATTCACCCCTCCACTTT.

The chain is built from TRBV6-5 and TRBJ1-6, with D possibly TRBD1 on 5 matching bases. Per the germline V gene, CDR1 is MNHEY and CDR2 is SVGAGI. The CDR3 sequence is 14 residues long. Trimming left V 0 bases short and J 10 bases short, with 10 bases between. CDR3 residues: CASSYSGERSPLHF. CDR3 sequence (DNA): TGTGCCAGCAGTTACTCGGGGGAACGGTCACCCCTCCACTTT.

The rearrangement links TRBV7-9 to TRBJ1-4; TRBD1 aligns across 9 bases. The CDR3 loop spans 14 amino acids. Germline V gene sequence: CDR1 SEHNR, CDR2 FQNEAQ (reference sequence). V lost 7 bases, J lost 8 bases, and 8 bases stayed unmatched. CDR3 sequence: CASKSGTGSEKLFF. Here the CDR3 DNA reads TGTGCCAGCAAGTCCGGGACAGGGTCAGAAAAACTGTTTTTT.

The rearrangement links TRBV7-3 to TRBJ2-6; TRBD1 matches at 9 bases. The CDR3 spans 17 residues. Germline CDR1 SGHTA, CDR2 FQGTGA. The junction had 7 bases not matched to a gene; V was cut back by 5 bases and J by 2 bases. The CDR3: CASSPTGGAAGANVLTF. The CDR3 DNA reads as TGTGCCAGCAGCCCTACAGGGGGCGCAGCTGGGGCCAACGTCCTGACTTTC.

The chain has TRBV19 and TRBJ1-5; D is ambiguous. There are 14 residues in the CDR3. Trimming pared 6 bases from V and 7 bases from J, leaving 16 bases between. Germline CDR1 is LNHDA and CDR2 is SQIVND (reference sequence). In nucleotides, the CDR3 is TGTGCCAGTAGCGGGCTTTATGCGGGACAGCCCCAGCATTTT. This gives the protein CASSGLYAGQPQHF.

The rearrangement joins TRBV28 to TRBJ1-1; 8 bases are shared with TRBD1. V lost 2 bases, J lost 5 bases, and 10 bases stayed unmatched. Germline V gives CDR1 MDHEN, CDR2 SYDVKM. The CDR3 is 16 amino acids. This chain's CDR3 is CASSLKRTGWWTEAFF. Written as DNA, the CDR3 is TGTGCCAGCAGTTTAAAAAGGACAGGGTGGTGGACTGAAGCTTTCTTT.

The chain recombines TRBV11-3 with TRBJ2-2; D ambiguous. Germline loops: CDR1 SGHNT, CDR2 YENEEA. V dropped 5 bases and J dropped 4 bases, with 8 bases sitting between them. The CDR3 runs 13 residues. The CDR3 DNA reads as TGTGCCAGCAGCCCCCGCACCACCGGGGAGCTGTTTTTT. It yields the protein CASSPRTTGELFF.

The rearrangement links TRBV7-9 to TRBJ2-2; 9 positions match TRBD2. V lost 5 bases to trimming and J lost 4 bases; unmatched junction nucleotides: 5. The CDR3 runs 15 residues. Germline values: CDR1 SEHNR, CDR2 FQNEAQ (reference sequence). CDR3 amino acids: CASSPAGGVTGELFF. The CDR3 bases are TGTGCCAGCAGCCCGGCGGGAGGGGTCACCGGGGAGCTGTTTTTT.